The next 12 T cell receptor beta chains were all read from a single sample in a study of blood T cell repertoires in COVID-19. Sequenced by immunoSEQ multiplex PCR; TCRdb stores in-frame clones only, minus some. The profile shows about 290,000 clones, around 90% of them singletons. Material: PBMCs or T cells enriched from blood (not recorded which). Source of these receptors: a woman aged 40 to 50 who had recovered from COVID-19.

This clone was recorded once. This chain joins TRBV18 and TRBJ1-6, with D perhaps TRBD1 (5 bases). V dropped 0 bases and J dropped 14 bases, with 11 bases sitting between them. The CDR3 extends over 13 amino acids. Germline values: CDR1 KGHSH, CDR2 LQKENI. The CDR3 loop reads CASSPPEGRTLHF. The CDR3 DNA reads TGTGCCAGCTCACCACCGGAGGGGCGAACCCTCCACTTT.

The genes are TRBV9 and TRBJ2-6, with TRBD2 identical over 14 bases. Trimming at V came to 3 bases and at J to 4 bases, leaving 3 bases not matched to a gene. This CDR3 spans 17 amino acids. Per germline, CDR1 SGDLS and CDR2 YYNGEE. The DNA of the CDR3 is TGTGCCAGCAGCGGGACTAGCGGGAGGCCCGGGGCCAACGTCCTGACTTTC. Translating gives CASSGTSGRPGANVLTF.

As DNA, the CDR3 is TGTGCCAGCGAGAGTCGAGGGTTAGCGAACACCGGGGAGCTGTTTTTT. Encoded protein: CASESRGLANTGELFF. The V gene is TRBV2, the J gene TRBJ2-2, with D perhaps TRBD2 (5 bases). The CDR3 runs to 16 residues. The V and J ends lost 8 bases and 0 bases respectively, with 16 bases between them. The germline V gene has CDR1 SNHLY and CDR2 FYNNEI.

The gene calls are TRBV4-1 and TRBJ1-5, with D unclear. The CDR3 loop spans 14 amino acids. The germline V gene has CDR1 MGHRA and CDR2 YSYEKL. V lost 0 bases to trimming and J lost 9 bases, with 12 bases between them. CDR3 DNA: TGCGCCAGCAGCCAAGATCAGGAGGGTTGGCCCCAGCATTTT. Translated: CASSQDQEGWPQHF.

V is TRBV18 and J is TRBJ2-7, with a possible D match to TRBD1 (6 bases). This CDR3 has 15 amino acids. In germline, CDR1 is KGHSH, CDR2 LQKENI. Between the trimmed V and J ends, which lost 6 bases and 4 bases, there was a span of 19 bases. DNA of the CDR3: TGTGCCAGCTCGCCGTTCTCGGGACAATATTACGAGCAGTACTTC. The encoded protein is CASSPFSGQYYEQYF. The complete variable domain, with remaining parts taken from reference TRBV18 and TRBJ2-7, reads NAGVMQNPRHLVRRRGQEARLRCSPMKGHSHVYWYRQLPEEGLKFMVYLQKENIIDESGMPKERFSAEFPKEGPSILRIQQVVRGDSAAYFCASSPFSGQYYEQYFGPGTRLTVT.

This clone was seen a single time. This chain connects TRBV5-1 to TRBJ2-7; TRBD2 matches at 7 bases. Per the germline V gene, CDR1 is SGHRS and CDR2 is YFSETQ. The J segment lost 3 bases and the V segment lost 5 bases, leaving 5 bases of the junction unmatched. The CDR3 loop spans 13 amino acids. The CDR3 bases are TGCGCCAGCAGGTTCGGGGGGTTCTACGAGCAGTACTTC. The encoded protein is CASRFGGFYEQYF.

The chain recombines TRBV19 with TRBJ2-3, with 8 bases lining up with TRBD1. The CDR3 runs 16 residues. Trimming removed 1 base from V and 3 bases from J; junction bases left unmatched: 6. Germline V lookup: CDR1 LNHDA, CDR2 SQIVND (reference sequence). CDR3 sequence reads: CASSIAQGARTDTQYF. Written as DNA, the CDR3 is TGTGCCAGTAGTATAGCTCAGGGGGCAAGGACAGATACGCAGTATTTT.

This chain connects TRBV7-9 to TRBJ1-1; 9 positions agree with TRBD1. The CDR3 covers 15 residues. Looked up from germline, CDR1 is SEHNR and CDR2 is FQNEAQ (reference sequence). Germline trimming cut 5 bases from V and 4 bases from J; bases unmatched to any gene: 8. The CDR3 coding sequence is TGTGCCAGCAGCCCAGGACAGGGGTCGAGCACTGAAGCTTTCTTT. It yields the protein CASSPGQGSSTEAFF. Full variable domain (missing parts from reference TRBV7-9 and TRBJ1-1): DTGVSQNPRHKITKRGQNVTFRCDPISEHNRLYWYRQTLGQGPEFLTYFQNEAQLEKSRLLSDRFSAERPKGSFSTLEIQRTEQGDSAMYLCASSPGQGSSTEAFFGQGTRLTVV.

The rearrangement links TRBV5-1 to TRBJ1-6; no definite D call. Looked up from germline, CDR1 is SGHRS and CDR2 is YFSETQ. The CDR3 contains 18 residues. Trimming stripped 0 bases from V and 10 bases from J, with 23 bases between. In DNA, the CDR3 is TGCGCCAGCAGCTTGGGGGTTGGAGGCCGCGACTTATTCTCACCCCTCCACTTT. Translated: CASSLGVGGRDLFSPLHF.

This clone was seen just once. J is TRBJ2-3 and V is TRBV5-6; TRBD2 might be the D (6 bases). The CDR3 runs 13 residues. V lost 1 base and J 11 bases, leaving 14 bases between the germline ends. Germline-derived CDR1 and CDR2 are SGHDT and YYEEEE. CDR3 sequence (DNA): TGTGCCAGCAGCTTGAACCGGGACTCCGTGCAGTATTTT. Amino acid sequence: CASSLNRDSVQYF.

This chain joins TRBV5-1 and TRBJ2-5; a possible D gene is TRBD2 (6 bases). This CDR3 is 15 amino acids long. CDR1 is SGHRS, CDR2 YFSETQ, per germline. V was trimmed by 0 bases and J by 1 base, leaving 10 bases between them. The CDR3 coding sequence is TGCGCCAGCAGCTTGGCGGGGACTGGCCAAGAGACCCAGTACTTC. Translating gives CASSLAGTGQETQYF.

The V call is TRBV9, the J call TRBJ1-2; TRBD1 matches at 9 bases. In germline, CDR1 is SGDLS, CDR2 YYNGEE. The CDR3 loop spans 12 amino acids. V lost 4 bases to trimming and J lost 8 bases; unmatched junction nucleotides: 3. The CDR3 reads CASSRTGAGYTF. CDR3 coding DNA: TGTGCCAGCAGCCGGACAGGGGCCGGCTACACCTTC. The variable domain in full, with the rest retrieved from reference TRBV9 and TRBJ1-2, is DSGVTQTPKHLITATGQRVTLRCSPRSGDLSVYWYQQSLDQGLQFLIQYYNGEERAKGNILERFSAQQFPDLHSELNLSSLELGDSALYFCASSRTGAGYTFGSGTRLTVV.